This T cell receptor (beta chain) was identified in a study of cytomegalovirus exposure and HLA in healthy donors. Study observations and caveats: When the data were analyzed later, several of the most significant clusters appeared to be linked to common viral pathogens.

The primer mix had 60 Vbeta and 13 Jbeta primers. Sequenced by immunoSEQ multiplex PCR; TCRdb stores in-frame clones only, minus some. The sample totals around 70,000 clones. J gave up 2 bases and V 7 bases, and 4 bases lay outside the gene matches. Per germline, CDR1 SQVTM and CDR2 ANQGSEA. The CDR3 contains 14 residues. Notes on this clone: No antigen is known for it.

The genes are TRBV29-1 and TRBJ2-6, with TRBD2 identical over 8 bases. Sequenced material: PBMCs. The sequence was collected from a woman between 40 and 55 years old in good health and CMV-seropositive. Written as DNA, the CDR3 is TGCAGCGCCCGGGGGGGCGCTGGGGCCAACGTCCTGACTTTC. The encoded protein is CSARGGAGANVLTF.